These T cell receptor beta chains were read from a single sample in a study of CD8+CD57+ T cells in acquired aplastic anemia. TCRdb analysed the reads with MiXCR anew, one entry per CDR3 protein. The repertoire includes over 150,000 distinct CDR3 sequences, around 45% of them detected once, and 0.85% to 1.3% sits in the top ten. The sample was sorted CD4+, CD8+, or CD8+CD57+ T cells (not recorded which) from PBMCs. These receptors all come from a human donor in good health. Each CDR3 is given with its conserved first and last residue. A D gene is named only where the DNA matches it firmly. Expanded clones get a size class; other rows say once, few or many, or leave the size out.

v_call,cdr3_length,clone_size,j_call,d_call,cdr3_nt,cdr3_aa
TRBV11-2,16,-,TRBJ1-6,-,TGTGCCAGCAGCTTAGTTCCGGGGCGCACTAATTCACCCCTCCACTTT,CASSLVPGRTNSPLHF
TRBV6-5,16,many,TRBJ1-6,TRBD1,TGTGCCAGCAGTTACAAGGGACAGGGGAATAATTCACCCCTCCACTTT,CASSYKGQGNNSPLHF
TRBV7-9,16,many,TRBJ1-2,TRBD1,TGTGCCAGCAGTTCCGGGACAGGGAAGTACCCCTATGGCTACACCTTC,CASSSGTGKYPYGYTF
TRBV25-1,15,few,TRBJ2-7,TRBD2,TGTGCCAGCTCACCTAGGGGACTAGCGGGAGACGAGCAGTACTTC,CASSPRGLAGDEQYF
TRBV2,15,few,TRBJ2-6,TRBD1,TGTGCCAGGAGCATACAGGGGTCTGGGGCCAACGTCCTGACTTTC,CARSIQGSGANVLTF
TRBV20-1,16,many,TRBJ2-1,-,TGCAGTGCTCTCGCGGCTCCGGGACTGACCTACAATGAGCAGTTCTTC,CSALAAPGLTYNEQFF
TRBV4-2,18,-,TRBJ2-3,TRBD2,TGTGCCAGCACATTGTGGGGGCTAGCGGGGGGTAGCACAGATACGCAGTATTTT,CASTLWGLAGGSTDTQYF
TRBV29-1,13,-,TRBJ2-7,TRBD1,TGCAGCGCCACCGGGACAGGGGGCCACGAGCAGTACTTC,CSATGTGGHEQYF
TRBV18,17,-,TRBJ2-2,-,TGTGCCAGCTCTCGATCGTCGTCAGGAGAGAACACCGGGGAGCTGTTTTTT,CASSRSSSGENTGELFF
TRBV4-2,15,-,TRBJ1-6,-,TGTGCCAGCAGCCAAGTGGAGGGAAGGAATTCACCCCTCCACTTT,CASSQVEGRNSPLHF
TRBV5-4,13,once,TRBJ1-6,-,TGTGCCGGCAGCTTGGACAGCAATCCACCCCTCCACTTT,CAGSLDSNPPLHF
TRBV11-1,16,-,TRBJ2-3,TRBD2,TGTGCCAGCAGCTATTGGGGACTAGCAGATCCAGATACGCAGTATTTT,CASSYWGLADPDTQYF
TRBV10-3,14,-,TRBJ1-1,TRBD1,TGTGCCAGCAGGGAGGGACAGGGGGCCTCTGGAGCTTTCTTT,CASREGQGASGAFF
TRBV19,16,many,TRBJ2-1,TRBD2,TGTGCCAGTATGGGACTAGCGGGAGGGTTTAACAATGAGCAGTTCTTC,CASMGLAGGFNNEQFF
TRBV5-1,17,many,TRBJ2-3,-,TGCGCCAGCAGCTTGCCCCTCGTTGCGGGCCTCGCAGATACGCAGTATTTT,CASSLPLVAGLADTQYF
TRBV6-5,12,-,TRBJ1-1,TRBD1,TGTGCCAGCAGTTACTCAAGGGGGCATGCTCTCTTT,CASSYSRGHALF
TRBV6-5,15,many,TRBJ2-1,-,TGTGCCAGCAGTTACTCGCGGGGCGCGTACAATGAGCAGTTCTTC,CASSYSRGAYNEQFF
TRBV12-3/TRBV12-4,13,many,TRBJ1-1,TRBD1,TGTGCCAGCAGACGGACAGGGAACACTGAAGCTTTCTTT,CASRRTGNTEAFF
TRBV27,12,few,TRBJ1-1,-,TGTGCCAGGGACCCGGGAGTTGGAGAAGCTTTCTTT,CARDPGVGEAFF
TRBV5-1,15,many,TRBJ2-2,-,TGCGCCAGCAGCTTGGCCTCTTCAGTTTCCGGGGAGCTGTTTTTT,CASSLASSVSGELFF
TRBV20-1,16,many,TRBJ1-2,-,TGCAGTGCTAGGACTTTCAAGTCGGACACCTCCTATGGCTACACCTTC,CSARTFKSDTSYGYTF
TRBV2,12,many,TRBJ2-5,-,TGTGCCAGCAGAGCTCAGGGCGCGGCCCAGTACTTC,CASRAQGAAQYF
TRBV25-1,13,few,TRBJ2-7,-,TGTGCCAGCAGTGAATTAGGGGGAAGCGAGCAGTACTTC,CASSELGGSEQYF
TRBV12-3/TRBV12-4,15,-,TRBJ1-5,TRBD1,TGTGCCAGCATCACGACTTGGACAGGTACTCAGCCCCAGCATTTT,CASITTWTGTQPQHF
TRBV6-5,10,-,TRBJ2-7,-,TGTGCCACTAGACGGTACGAGCAGTACTTC,CATRRYEQYF
TRBV15,14,few,TRBJ2-1,TRBD2,TGTGCCACCAGGAAACTAGCGGGAGACGATGAGCAGTTCTTC,CATRKLAGDDEQFF
TRBV5-5,16,-,TRBJ2-5,TRBD1,TGTGCCAGCAGCTCGACTACAGGGGGCGGCCAAGAGACCCAGTACTTC,CASSSTTGGGQETQYF
TRBV5-1,13,many,TRBJ2-5,-,TGCGCCAGCAGCTTGGATACTCGGGAGACCCAGTACTTC,CASSLDTRETQYF
TRBV7-2,15,-,TRBJ2-7,-,TGTGCCAGCAGCTTAGGCGGGGGCGGGATTTACGAGCAGTACTTC,CASSLGGGGIYEQYF
TRBV6-6,13,-,TRBJ2-5,-,TGTGCCAGCAGCCGCGGACAGCAAGAGACCCAGTACTTC,CASSRGQQETQYF
TRBV5-1,14,few,TRBJ1-3,-,TGCGCCAGCAGCTCCGGGACTTCTGGAAACACCATATATTTT,CASSSGTSGNTIYF
TRBV12-3/TRBV12-4,14,-,TRBJ1-1,-,TGTGCCAGCAACTCCCCGGTAGGGTACACTGAAGCTTTCTTT,CASNSPVGYTEAFF
TRBV20-1,14,many,TRBJ1-2,-,TGCAGTGCTAGAATCCGGGACAAGAACTATGGCTACACCTTC,CSARIRDKNYGYTF
TRBV11-2,15,-,TRBJ2-3,-,TGTGCCAGCACCAGCTGGGGGCGGGACACAGATAGGCAGTATTTT,CASTSWGRDTDRQYF
TRBV28,15,-,TRBJ1-5,-,TGTGCCAGCAGTTTCATTAGGGACGGAGGCCAGCCCCAGCATTTT,CASSFIRDGGQPQHF
TRBV19,14,-,TRBJ1-4,-,TGTGCCAGTAGTATAGCTGGGGGCAGTGAAAAACTGTTTTTT,CASSIAGGSEKLFF
TRBV18,12,many,TRBJ2-7,-,TGTGCCAGCTCACCAACAGGGCCCGAGCAGTACTTC,CASSPTGPEQYF
TRBV5-1,15,many,TRBJ2-2,-,TGCGCCAGCAGCTTGGAGTCCCTGGGCACCGGGGAGCTGTTTTTT,CASSLESLGTGELFF
TRBV4-2,15,many,TRBJ2-7,-,TGTGCCAGCAGCCAAGATCGGGCAGGAGACGACGAGCAGTACTTC,CASSQDRAGDDEQYF
TRBV6-1,15,many,TRBJ1-6,-,TGTGCCAGCAGCGAGGAGAGCTCCTATAATTCACCCCTCCACTTT,CASSEESSYNSPLHF
TRBV12-3/TRBV12-4,12,-,TRBJ1-2,-,TGTGCCAGCAGCCCCATGGAGGATGGCTACACCTTC,CASSPMEDGYTF
TRBV5-1,12,many,TRBJ1-2,-,TGCGCCAGCAGCTCCACAGGGAACGGGCTTACCTTC,CASSSTGNGLTF
TRBV7-8,12,-,TRBJ1-6,-,TGTGCCAGCAGCCGGGGTAATTCACCCCTCCACTTT,CASSRGNSPLHF
TRBV6-1,15,few,TRBJ2-1,TRBD2,TGTGCCAGCAGTGCGGGACTAGCGATCCACAATGAGCAGTTCTTC,CASSAGLAIHNEQFF
TRBV20-1,9,few,TRBJ2-2,-,TGCAGTACCGACGGGGAGCTGTTTTTT,CSTDGELFF
TRBV15,16,few,TRBJ1-3,-,TGTGCCACCAGCAGAGGCGGACAGATCTCTGGAAACACCATATATTTT,CATSRGGQISGNTIYF